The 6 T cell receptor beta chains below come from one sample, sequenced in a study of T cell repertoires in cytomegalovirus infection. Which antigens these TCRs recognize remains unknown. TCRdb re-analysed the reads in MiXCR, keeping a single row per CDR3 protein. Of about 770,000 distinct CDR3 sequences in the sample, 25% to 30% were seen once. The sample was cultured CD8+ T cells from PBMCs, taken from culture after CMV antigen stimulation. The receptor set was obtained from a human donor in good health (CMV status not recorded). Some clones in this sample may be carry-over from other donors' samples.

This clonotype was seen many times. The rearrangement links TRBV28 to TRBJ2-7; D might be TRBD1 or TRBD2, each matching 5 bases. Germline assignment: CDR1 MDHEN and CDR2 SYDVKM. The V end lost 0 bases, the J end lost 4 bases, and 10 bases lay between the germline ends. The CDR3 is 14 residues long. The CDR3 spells CASSLWRGIYEQYV. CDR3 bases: TGTGCCAGCAGTTTATGGAGGGGCATATACGAGCAGTACGTC.

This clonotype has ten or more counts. CDR3 in amino acids: CASIPIAGRSTDTQYF. The CDR3 DNA reads as TGTGCCAGCATCCCTATTGCTGGGAGAAGCACAGATACGCAGTATTTT. The V gene is TRBV7-8, the J gene TRBJ2-3; the D gene is possibly TRBD2 (5 bases). The CDR3 spans 16 residues. V shed 7 bases and J shed 0 bases, with 17 bases lying between them. From germline, CDR1 is SGHVS and CDR2 FQNEAQ. Drawing the rest from reference TRBV7-8 and TRBJ2-3, the complete variable domain is GAGVSQSPRYKVAKRGQDVALRCDPISGHVSLFWYQQALGQGPEFLTYFQNEAQLDKSGLPSDRFFAERPEGSVSTLKIQRTQQEDSAVYLCASIPIAGRSTDTQYFGPGTRLTVL.

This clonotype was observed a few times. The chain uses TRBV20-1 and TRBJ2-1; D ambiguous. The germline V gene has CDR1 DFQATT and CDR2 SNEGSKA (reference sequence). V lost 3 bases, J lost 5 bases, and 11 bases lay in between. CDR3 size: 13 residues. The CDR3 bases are TGCAGTGCTAGTAACAGAATACACAATGAGCAGTTCTTC. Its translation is CSASNRIHNEQFF.

CDR3 region: CASSFLGAGGLQETQYF. CDR3 DNA sequence: TGTGCCAGCAGCTTTCTGGGGGCGGGGGGGCTTCAAGAGACCCAGTACTTC. The chain has TRBV11-2 and TRBJ2-5; the match to TRBD2 covers 9 bases. The germline CDR1 and CDR2 sequences are SGHAT and FQNNGV. There are 17 residues in the CDR3. Trimming removed 3 bases from V and 2 bases from J; junction bases left unmatched: 10.

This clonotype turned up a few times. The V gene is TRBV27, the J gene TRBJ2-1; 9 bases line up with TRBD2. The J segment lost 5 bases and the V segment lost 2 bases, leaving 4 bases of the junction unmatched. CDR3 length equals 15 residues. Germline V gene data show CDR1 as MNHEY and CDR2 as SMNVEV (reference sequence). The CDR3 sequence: CASSLLRGGDNEQFF. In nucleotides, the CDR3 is TGTGCCAGCAGTTTACTGCGGGGGGGAGACAATGAGCAGTTCTTC.

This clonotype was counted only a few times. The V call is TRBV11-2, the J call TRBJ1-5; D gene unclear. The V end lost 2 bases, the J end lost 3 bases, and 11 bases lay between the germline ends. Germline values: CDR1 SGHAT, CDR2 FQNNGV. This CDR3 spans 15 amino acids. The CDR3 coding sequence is TGTGCCAGCAGCTTAAGTCGGGGTGACAATCAGCCCCAGCATTTT. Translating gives CASSLSRGDNQPQHF.